This T cell receptor (beta chain) emerged from a study of T cell repertoires in cytomegalovirus infection (dated by TCRdb to the late 2010s). Some background on the complete study: Donor HLA type was relevant to the analysis, as public TCR beta signatures indicated carriage of CMV infection together with the matching HLA type. The study at large found these results: The ex vivo response was dominated by HLA-C-restricted CMV-specific TCR beta clonotypes, which also provided the single most frequent clonotype in two of eight donors. In both this cohort and an independent roughly 350-donor cohort, the cumulative frequency of public TCR beta family members distinguished carriers of CMV infection plus the relevant HLA type.

The CDR3 holds 15 amino acids from the cysteine to the phenylalanine. Left in the record is the CDR3 DNA by itself, 45 bases read in frame from the first base. V drops 7 bases and J drops 7 bases, leaving 22 bases in between. CDR1 SGHVS and CDR2 FQNEAQ were looked up in the germline V gene. This clonotype was observed many times. There is no known antigen for this receptor. Base qualities are not provided; no much larger clone lies one nucleotide away. For sequencing, an Illumina HiSeq 1500 was employed. TCRdb reprocessed the public reads (quality trimming at Q25 with fastp, clone calling with MiXCR) and kept in-frame beta chains. For every CDR3 protein sequence, its rows merge into one entry that carries the most common genes and DNA. Within this sample are 300,000 or so distinct CDR3 sequences, with about 9.1% of them counted one time only. More than 2.5% of the sample goes to the ten largest clones.

The TCR comes from a human donor in good health (CMV status not recorded). Some clones in this sample may be carry-over from other donors' samples. The chain was built from TRBV7-8 and TRBJ1-2, and the D gene may be TRBD1, 5 bases matching. The sequenced material came from PBMCs. In nucleotide form, the sequence is TGTGCCAGCACCTCAAGTGGCAGGGAGACGTTTGGCTACACCTTC. This gives the protein CASTSSGRETFGYTF.